One sample yielded the 32 T cell receptor beta chains listed below, sequenced in a study of shared clonotypes between healthy human individuals. TCRdb's copy holds only in-frame clones and misses some; the assay was immunoSEQ multiplex PCR. This sample yields over a million clones, of which around 97% are seen a single time; about 1.2% belongs to the top ten. Sequenced: naive CD4+ T cells sorted from blood. The subset was: CD45RA+ positively selected. All receptors derive from a man aged 25 to 40 in good health.

The chain is built from TRBV7-9 and TRBJ1-2, with TRBD1 as a possible D gene (6 bases). V gave up 7 bases and J gave up 2 bases, with 20 bases separating them. Germline lookup yields CDR1 SEHNR and CDR2 FQNEAQ (reference sequence). The CDR3 has 16 amino acids. The CDR3 region is CASTRAGATPNYGYTF. For the CDR3, the DNA is TGTGCCAGCACCCGGGCAGGGGCCACTCCAAACTATGGCTACACCTTC.

This CDR3 is CASSSSGNVYEQYF. CDR3 sequence (DNA): TGCGCCAGCAGCTCTAGCGGGAACGTCTACGAGCAGTACTTC. The chain recombines TRBV5-1 with TRBJ2-7; 9 bases line up with TRBD2. Germline V gene lookup returns CDR1 SGHRS and CDR2 YFSETQ. The CDR3 consists of 14 residues. J gave up 3 bases and V 3 bases, and 4 bases lay outside the gene matches.

Regarding this clone: Other DNA sequences in this specimen translate into the identical CDR3. The gene calls are TRBV7-3 and TRBJ2-3; D gene uncertain. V gave up 0 bases and J gave up 1 base, with 5 bases separating them. The germline gives CDR1 SGHTA, CDR2 FQGTGA. This CDR3 has 14 amino acids. The CDR3, as DNA: TGTGCCAGCAGCTTAACGTCGGGCACAGATACGCAGTATTTT. It yields the protein CASSLTSGTDTQYF.

This chain connects TRBV5-5 to TRBJ2-5, with D perhaps being TRBD1 or TRBD2 (5 bases each). The germline V gene encodes CDR1 SGHKS and CDR2 YYEKEE (reference sequence). There are 14 residues in the CDR3. V was cut by 2 bases and J by 2 bases, with 10 bases left in between. The CDR3 DNA reads TGTGCCAGCAGCTTCGGGACCGCGCAAGAGACCCAGTACTTC. Translating it yields CASSFGTAQETQYF.

V is TRBV7-9 and J is TRBJ2-7; the D gene is possibly TRBD1 (5 bases). V shed 3 bases and J shed 4 bases, with 7 bases lying between them. Germline loops: CDR1 SEHNR, CDR2 FQNEAQ (reference sequence). The CDR3 is 12 amino acids. The DNA of the CDR3 is TGTGCCAGCAGCTTGAACAGGTACGAGCAGTACTTC. It codes for CASSLNRYEQYF.

This sequence joins TRBV28 and TRBJ1-2; maybe TRBD1 (6 bases). V was clipped by 4 bases and J by 10 bases, with 10 bases between them. CDR3 length: 11 amino acids. The germline V gene encodes CDR1 MDHEN and CDR2 SYDVKM. CDR3 nucleotides: TGTGCCAGCAGTTCACAGGGAACCTACACCTTC. Protein product: CASSSQGTYTF.

The chain combines TRBV19 with TRBJ1-1; maybe TRBD1 (6 bases). This CDR3 is 16 amino acids long. Germline V gives CDR1 LNHDA, CDR2 SQIVND (reference sequence). Between the trimmed V and J ends, which lost 4 bases and 0 bases, there was a span of 15 bases. CDR3 sequence reads: CASSRIDRFVNTEAFF. The CDR3 nucleotides read TGTGCCAGTAGTAGGATCGACAGGTTTGTGAACACTGAAGCTTTCTTT. The whole variable domain, remainder taken from reference TRBV19 and TRBJ1-1, is DGGITQSPKYLFRKEGQNVTLSCEQNLNHDAMYWYRQDPGQGLRLIYYSQIVNDFQKGDIAEGYSVSREKKESFPLTVTSAQKNPTAFYLCASSRIDRFVNTEAFFGQGTRLTVV.

The chain links TRBV28 to TRBJ2-7, with a possible D match to TRBD1 (5 bases). Trimming removed 7 bases at V and 3 bases at J, with 16 bases between. Germline values: CDR1 MDHEN, CDR2 SYDVKM. The CDR3 sequence is 14 residues long. The CDR3 loop reads CASTGSPLGYEQYF. Here the CDR3 DNA reads TGTGCCAGCACAGGGTCCCCATTGGGCTACGAGCAGTACTTC.

V gene TRBV10-3 combines with J gene TRBJ2-7, with 7 bases fitting TRBD1. V gave up 2 bases and J gave up 3 bases; unmatched junction bases: 10. Germline V CDR1 and CDR2: ENHRY, SYGVKD. The CDR3 loop spans 16 amino acids. The CDR3 sequence is CAISEPHGTAYYEQYF. The CDR3 DNA reads TGTGCCATCAGTGAGCCCCACGGGACAGCCTACTACGAGCAGTACTTC.

CDR3: CASSPSGTNTGELFF. The CDR3 DNA follows: TGTGCCAGCTCACCGAGCGGAACGAACACCGGGGAGCTGTTTTTT. The V call is TRBV18, the J call TRBJ2-2; D perhaps matches TRBD2 (5 bases). The CDR3 spans 15 residues. Per the germline V gene, CDR1 is KGHSH and CDR2 is LQKENI. The V gene lost 3 bases and the J gene lost 0 bases, with 8 bases spanning the gap.

The chain recombines TRBV5-1 with TRBJ2-7, with 7 bases matching TRBD2. This CDR3 region has 18 residues. V lost 0 bases to trimming and J lost 0 bases; unmatched junction nucleotides: 12. The V gene's germline CDR1 is SGHRS and CDR2 YFSETQ. CDR3 sequence: CASSLERGRAGNSYEQYF. The CDR3 nucleotides read TGCGCCAGCAGCTTGGAGAGGGGAAGAGCGGGGAACTCCTACGAGCAGTACTTC.

V is TRBV28 and J is TRBJ2-7, with TRBD1 matching over 8 bases. From germline, CDR1 is MDHEN and CDR2 SYDVKM. The CDR3 totals 14 residues. Trimming at V came to 8 bases and at J to 6 bases, leaving 12 bases not matched to a gene. The CDR3 DNA reads TGTGCCAGCGGCTTACCAGGGGGCTCGAGCGAGCAGTACTTC. Amino acids: CASGLPGGSSEQYF.

The chain recombines TRBV7-7 with TRBJ2-3; 7 bases fit TRBD1. V trimming: 5 bases; J trimming: 0 bases; junction bases outside the gene matches: 5. CDR1 and CDR2 (germline): SSHAT, FNYEAQ (reference sequence). CDR3 length: 15 residues. CDR3 region: CASSPGQPSTDTQYF. Written as DNA, the CDR3 is TGTGCCAGCAGCCCGGGACAGCCTAGCACAGATACGCAGTATTTT.

The V and J genes are TRBV29-1 and TRBJ1-4, with 7 nucleotides matching TRBD1. This CDR3 spans 12 amino acids. V was pared by 4 bases and J by 7 bases, with 3 bases of the junction left unmatched. Germline V gene data show CDR1 as SQVTM and CDR2 as ANQGSEA. The CDR3 nucleotides read TGCAGCGTTGCGAGACAGGGTGAAAAACTGTTTTTT. This encodes CSVARQGEKLFF.

This rearrangement joins TRBV10-1 to TRBJ2-1; 7 nucleotides line up with TRBD1. CDR1 and CDR2 (germline): WNHNN, SYGVQD (reference sequence). The CDR3 is 14 amino acids. The V segment lost 3 bases and the J segment 5 bases; nucleotides outside the gene matches: 4. The CDR3: CASSEGGIDNEQFF. The CDR3 region has the DNA TGCGCCAGCAGTGAAGGGGGCATAGACAATGAGCAGTTCTTC.

The chain joins TRBV5-1 to TRBJ2-2, with TRBD1 matching 9 bases. The length of the CDR3 is 14 residues. Germline V gives CDR1 SGHRS, CDR2 YFSETQ. Unmatched junction bases numbered 5, after V lost 4 bases and J lost 7 bases. The CDR3 DNA is TGCGCCAGCAGCGGTACAGGGGGCGGCGGGGAGCTGTTTTTT. This gives the protein CASSGTGGGGELFF.

The chain links TRBV18 to TRBJ1-1, with D possibly TRBD1 on 5 matching bases. Germline V gene sequence: CDR1 KGHSH, CDR2 LQKENI. V was pared by 2 bases and J by 1 base, with 8 bases between. CDR3 length: 14 amino acids. In nucleotides, the CDR3 is TGTGCCAGCTCACCAGGCAGGGCGAACACTGAAGCTTTCTTT. It yields the protein CASSPGRANTEAFF.

This clone was recorded once. V is TRBV5-1 and J is TRBJ2-5, with D perhaps TRBD1 (6 bases). V lost 3 bases and J 3 bases, leaving 9 bases between the germline ends. This CDR3 comprises 13 residues. Germline assignment: CDR1 SGHRS and CDR2 YFSETQ. In nucleotides, the CDR3 is TGCGCCAGCAGCTACAGGACAGAAGAGACCCAGTACTTC. This sequence encodes CASSYRTEETQYF.

The chain recombines TRBV18 with TRBJ2-3; 10 nucleotides align to TRBD2. This CDR3 is built from 15 residues. V trimming: 4 bases; J trimming: 2 bases; junction bases outside the gene matches: 3. Looked up from germline, CDR1 is KGHSH and CDR2 is LQKENI. CDR3 sequence (DNA): TGTGCCAGCTCACTTACTAGCGGGGTCACAGATACGCAGTATTTT. Translated: CASSLTSGVTDTQYF.

The chain links TRBV20-1 to TRBJ1-2, with 7 bases matching TRBD1. Germline lookup yields CDR1 DFQATT and CDR2 SNEGSKA (reference sequence). Unmatched junction bases numbered 6, after V lost 3 bases and J lost 14 bases. The CDR3 length is 10 residues. The DNA for the CDR3 is TGCAGTGCTAGCGACAGGGCTGGGACCTTC. This translates into CSASDRAGTF.

About this clone itself: Different DNA sequences within this sample yield the same CDR3. This chain joins TRBV11-3 and TRBJ2-1; D is possibly TRBD2 (6 bases). The CDR3 runs to 11 residues. The V gene's germline CDR1 is SGHNT and CDR2 YENEEA. V shed 3 bases and J shed 9 bases, with 6 bases lying between them. CDR3 coding DNA: TGTGCCAGCAGCTTGGGGGGTGAGCAGTTCTTC. Its protein is CASSLGGEQFF.

This clone was detected once. The chain uses TRBV5-5 and TRBJ2-2; either TRBD1 or TRBD2 may fit D (5 bases each). Deletions cut 2 bases from V and 1 base from J, with 9 bases between. The CDR3 sequence is 15 residues long. Per germline, CDR1 SGHKS and CDR2 YYEKEE (reference sequence). CDR3 nucleotide sequence: TGTGCCAGCAGCTTCGGGGCGGGGAACACCGGGGAGCTGTTTTTT. This codes for CASSFGAGNTGELFF.

CDR3 sequence reads: CASKLTPSTDTQYF. The CDR3 nucleotides read TGCGCCAGCAAGCTAACGCCTAGCACAGATACGCAGTATTTT. V usage is TRBV5-1 and J usage is TRBJ2-3; D gene uncertain. The CDR3 is made up of 14 amino acids. Germline V gives CDR1 SGHRS, CDR2 YFSETQ. Deletions cut 6 bases from V and 0 bases from J, with 11 bases between.

The chain employs TRBV5-1 and TRBJ2-7, with 7 bases identical to TRBD2. V lost 3 bases, J lost 1 base, and 7 bases stayed unmatched. Germline CDR1 reads SGHRS; CDR2 reads YFSETQ. This CDR3 is built from 15 residues. CDR3 DNA: TGCGCCAGCAGCTCCGGGACTATCCCTTCCTACGAGCAGTACTTC. It encodes CASSSGTIPSYEQYF.

To note about this clone: A junction boundary mismatches the germline segment, possibly from a read error. The rearrangement links TRBV14 to TRBJ2-7; 9 nucleotides agree with TRBD1. The CDR3 has 12 residues. Germline V gene sequence: CDR1 SGHDN, CDR2 FVKESK. The CDR3 bases are TGTGCCAGCAGCCGCGGGACAGGGAGTGCATTCTTC. Translated, it gives CASSRGTGSAFF.

In DNA, the CDR3 is TGTGCCAGCAGTTTTGGTCTAGGGACCGGGGGATACGAGCAGTACTTC. Translated: CASSFGLGTGGYEQYF. The rearrangement joins TRBV28 to TRBJ2-7, with a tentative D call TRBD2 (6 bases). Germline CDR1 is MDHEN and CDR2 is SYDVKM. V gave up 3 bases and J gave up 4 bases, with 19 bases separating them. The CDR3 sequence is 16 residues long.

This chain uses TRBV10-2 with TRBJ2-5; 9 nucleotides agree with TRBD1. Trimming at V came to 6 bases and at J to 5 bases, leaving 7 bases not matched to a gene. The CDR3 extends over 14 amino acids. The germline V gene encodes CDR1 WSHSY and CDR2 SAAADI. As DNA, the CDR3 is TGCGCCAGCAGGGAAACAGGGGGCCAGGAGACCCAGTACTTC. Residues: CASRETGGQETQYF.

This chain links TRBV18 with TRBJ1-2; 9 bases are shared with TRBD1. Germline V gene sequence: CDR1 KGHSH, CDR2 LQKENI. V was pared by 3 bases and J by 7 bases, with 12 bases of the junction left unmatched. CDR3 length: 16 residues. CDR3 in amino acids: CASSPKGPGQGIGYTF. CDR3 bases: TGTGCCAGCTCACCTAAGGGCCCGGGACAGGGCATTGGCTACACCTTC.

V is TRBV28 and J is TRBJ2-3, with D possibly being TRBD2 (5 bases). This CDR3 comprises 15 residues. Trimming stripped 3 bases from V and 2 bases from J, with 12 bases between. Germline V gene sequence: CDR1 MDHEN, CDR2 SYDVKM. CDR3 amino acids: CASSFRGGYTDTQYF. CDR3 coding DNA: TGTGCCAGCAGTTTTCGGGGTGGGTACACAGATACGCAGTATTTT. The full variable domain, rest sourced from reference TRBV28 and TRBJ2-3, is DVKVTQSSRYLVKRTGEKVFLECVQDMDHENMFWYRQDPGLGLRLIYFSYDVKMKEKGDIPEGYSVSREKKERFSLILESASTNQTSMYLCASSFRGGYTDTQYFGPGTRLTVL.

The chain uses TRBV5-5 and TRBJ2-1; D gene ambiguous. The CDR3 covers 14 residues. Germline V CDR1 and CDR2: SGHKS, YYEKEE (reference sequence). V lost 0 bases to trimming and J lost 3 bases, with 7 bases between them. In DNA form, the CDR3 reads TGTGCCAGCAGCTTGGGAGGAGACTACAATGAGCAGTTCTTC. Its protein product is CASSLGGDYNEQFF.

The chain links TRBV10-3 to TRBJ2-3, with a weak D call TRBD2 (6 bases). This CDR3 comprises 18 residues. Germline CDR1 and CDR2: ENHRY and SYGVKD. V lost 0 bases, J lost 0 bases, and 16 bases lay in between. This CDR3 reads CAISESGGGATSTDTQYF. The DNA of the CDR3 is TGTGCCATCAGTGAGTCGGGAGGAGGAGCTACTAGCACAGATACGCAGTATTTT.

The rearrangement uses TRBV6-5 and TRBJ1-3; no firm D call. Germline V CDR1 and CDR2: MNHEY, SVGAGI. This CDR3 spans 15 amino acids. V shed 6 bases and J shed 0 bases, with 12 bases lying between them. The CDR3 protein is CASSPNLGSGNTIYF. In nucleotides, the CDR3 is TGTGCCAGCAGCCCTAACCTTGGCTCTGGAAACACCATATATTTT.